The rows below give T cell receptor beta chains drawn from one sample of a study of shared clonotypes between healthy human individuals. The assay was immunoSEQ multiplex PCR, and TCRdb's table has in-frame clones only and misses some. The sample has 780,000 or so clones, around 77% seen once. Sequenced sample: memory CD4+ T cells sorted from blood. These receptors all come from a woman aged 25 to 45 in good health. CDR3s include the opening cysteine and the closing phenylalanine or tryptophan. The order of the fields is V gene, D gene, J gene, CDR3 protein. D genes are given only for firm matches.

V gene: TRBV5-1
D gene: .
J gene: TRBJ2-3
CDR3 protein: CASSLGGAPSTDTQYF

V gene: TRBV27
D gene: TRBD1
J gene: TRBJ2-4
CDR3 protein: CASSYRGKGNIQYF

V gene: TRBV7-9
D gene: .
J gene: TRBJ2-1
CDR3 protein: CASSPGTSRDEQFF

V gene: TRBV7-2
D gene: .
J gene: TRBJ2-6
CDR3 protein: CASSPRGAGWANVLTF

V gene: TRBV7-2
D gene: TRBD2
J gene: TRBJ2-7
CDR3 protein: CASSVTSDRIYEQYF

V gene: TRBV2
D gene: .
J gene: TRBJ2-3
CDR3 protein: CASKGREIDTQYF

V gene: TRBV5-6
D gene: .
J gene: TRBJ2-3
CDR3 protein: CASSYGLTSTDTQYF

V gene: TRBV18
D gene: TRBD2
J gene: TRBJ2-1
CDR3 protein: CASSGLADNEQFF

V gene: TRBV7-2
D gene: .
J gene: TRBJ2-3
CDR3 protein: CASRVQGGTDTQYF

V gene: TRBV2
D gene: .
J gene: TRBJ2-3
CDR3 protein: CASLHQRSTDTQYF

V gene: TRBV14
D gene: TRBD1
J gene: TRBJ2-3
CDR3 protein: CASSQDRGRPTDTQYF

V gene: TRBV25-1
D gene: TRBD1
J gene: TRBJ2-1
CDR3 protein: CASSDPRTGSSYNEQFF

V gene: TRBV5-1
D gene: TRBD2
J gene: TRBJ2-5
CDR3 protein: CASSLVLAGGQETQYF

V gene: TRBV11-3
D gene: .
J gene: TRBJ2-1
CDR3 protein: CASSPRGGLHGAPLNEQFF

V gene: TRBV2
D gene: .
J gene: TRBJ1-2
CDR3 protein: CASSPTANYGYTF

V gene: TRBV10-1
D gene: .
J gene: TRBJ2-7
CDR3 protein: CASSSAPSLGVIHEQYF

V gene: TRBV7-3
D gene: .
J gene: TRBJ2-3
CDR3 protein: CASSPYSTDTQYF

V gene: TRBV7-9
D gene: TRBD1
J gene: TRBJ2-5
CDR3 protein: CASSSGTGGKETQYF

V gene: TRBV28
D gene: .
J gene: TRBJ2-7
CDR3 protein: CASSPQLSSSSYEQYF

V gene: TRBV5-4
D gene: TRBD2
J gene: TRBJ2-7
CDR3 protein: CASSSGGNSYEQYF

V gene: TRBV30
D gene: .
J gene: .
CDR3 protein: CAWTSQRRYEQYF

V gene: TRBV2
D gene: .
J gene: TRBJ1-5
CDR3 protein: CASMPGDSQPQHF

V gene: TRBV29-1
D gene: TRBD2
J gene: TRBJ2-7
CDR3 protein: CSVGTSGSYEQYF

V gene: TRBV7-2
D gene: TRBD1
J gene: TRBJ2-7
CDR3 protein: CASSFAGTAYEQYF

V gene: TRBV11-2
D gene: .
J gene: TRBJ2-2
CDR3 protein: CASSLTAAVTGELFF

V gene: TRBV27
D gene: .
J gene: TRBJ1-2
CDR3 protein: CASSSHQGFYGYTF

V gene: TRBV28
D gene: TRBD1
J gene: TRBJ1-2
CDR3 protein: CASRTTGQLYGYTF

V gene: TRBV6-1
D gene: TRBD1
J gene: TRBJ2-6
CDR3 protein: CASSPGGTGANVLTF

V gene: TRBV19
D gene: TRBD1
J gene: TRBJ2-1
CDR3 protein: CASSFRDRLDNEQFF

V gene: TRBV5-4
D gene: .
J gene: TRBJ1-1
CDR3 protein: CASSRWDTWNTEAFF

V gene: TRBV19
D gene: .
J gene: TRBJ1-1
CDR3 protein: CASSDRRTHGTEAFF

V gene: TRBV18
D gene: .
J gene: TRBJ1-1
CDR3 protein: CASSPQYPGIQDTEAFF

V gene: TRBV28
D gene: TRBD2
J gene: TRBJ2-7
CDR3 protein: CASSLTLAEKYEQYF

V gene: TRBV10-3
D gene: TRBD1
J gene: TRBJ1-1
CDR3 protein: CAITRTGAMNTEAFF

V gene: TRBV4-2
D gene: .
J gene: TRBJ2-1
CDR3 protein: CASSQETRSHQFF

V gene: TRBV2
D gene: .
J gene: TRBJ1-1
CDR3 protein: CASSEGPANTEAFF

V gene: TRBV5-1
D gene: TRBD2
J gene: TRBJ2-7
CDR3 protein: CASGNLDGTSGYEQYF

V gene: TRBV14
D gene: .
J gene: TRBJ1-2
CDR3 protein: CASSQGRYGYTF

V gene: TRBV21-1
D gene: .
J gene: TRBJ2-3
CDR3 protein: CASSKDRVRGTDTQYF

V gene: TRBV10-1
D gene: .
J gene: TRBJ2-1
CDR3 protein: CASSEGSGSYNEQFF

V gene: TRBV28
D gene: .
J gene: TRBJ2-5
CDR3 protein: CASSLSVGGWKTQYF

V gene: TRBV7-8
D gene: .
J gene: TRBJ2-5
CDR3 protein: CASSLAQTQETQYF

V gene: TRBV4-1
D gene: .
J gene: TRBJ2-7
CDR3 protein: CASSRTPGREERNEQYF

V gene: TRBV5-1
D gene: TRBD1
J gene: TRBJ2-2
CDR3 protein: CASSVDRANTGELFF

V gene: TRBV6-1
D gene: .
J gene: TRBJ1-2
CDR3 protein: CASTRNSNYGYTF

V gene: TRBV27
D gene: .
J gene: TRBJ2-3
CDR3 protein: CASSSPVPTDTQYF

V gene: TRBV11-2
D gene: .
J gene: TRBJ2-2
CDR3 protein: CASSSERDEGGGGELFF

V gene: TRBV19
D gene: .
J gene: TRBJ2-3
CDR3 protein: CASSSSSGDTQYF